The 7 T cell receptor beta chains presented below share a single source sample, sequenced in a study of blood T cell repertoires in COVID-19. This table comes from immunoSEQ multiplex PCR, and its TCRdb copy is limited to in-frame clones, with some not included. Of about 110,000 clones listed, about nine tenths are singletons. Material for sequencing was peripheral blood. These receptors were obtained from a human donor in a cohort sampled during active COVID-19.

This chain links TRBV7-8 with TRBJ2-2, with D maybe TRBD1 (5 bases). The germline V and J ends were trimmed by 5 bases and 5 bases, with 12 bases remaining between them. Germline CDR1 and CDR2: SGHVS and FQNEAQ. The CDR3 is 14 amino acids. The DNA of the CDR3 is TGTGCCAGCAGCGCGCGGACACTTACCGGGGAGCTGTTTTTT. It translates to CASSARTLTGELFF.

J is TRBJ2-3 and V is TRBV3-1 (or the pseudogene TRBV3-2); 11 positions agree with TRBD2. The CDR3 totals 17 residues. J gave up 2 bases and V 0 bases, and 4 bases lay outside the gene matches. Germline lookup yields CDR1 LGHDT and CDR2 YNNKEL (reference sequence). This CDR3 is CASSQERLAGITDTQYF. DNA for the CDR3: TGTGCCAGCAGCCAAGAACGACTAGCGGGGATCACAGATACGCAGTATTTT.

The chain couples TRBV20-1 to TRBJ1-4; D gene unclear. Germline values: CDR1 DFQATT, CDR2 SNEGSKA (reference sequence). Deletions cut 4 bases from V and 8 bases from J, with 5 bases between. This CDR3 has 10 amino acids. CDR3 region: CSATGEKLFF. For the CDR3, the DNA is TGCAGTGCTACCGGGGAAAAACTGTTTTTT.

The chain employs TRBV7-2 and TRBJ2-7; 7 bases map to TRBD1. V lost 5 bases and J lost 7; bases outside the gene matches: 14. The CDR3 covers 15 residues. Germline V gives CDR1 SGHTA, CDR2 FQGNSA. The CDR3 sequence: CASSRTGTDVYEQYF. The DNA of the CDR3 is TGTGCCAGCAGCAGAACCGGGACAGACGTTTATGAGCAGTACTTC.

The J gene is TRBJ1-2, the V gene TRBV5-4, with 9 bases matching TRBD1. Per the germline V gene, CDR1 is SGHNT and CDR2 is YYREEE (reference sequence). After removal of 3 bases from V and 6 bases from J, the junction contained 9 bases not matched to a gene. The CDR3 contains 15 residues. CDR3 sequence (DNA): TGTGCCAGCAGCTCCCGGACAGGGGCTTATAATGGCTACACCTTC. It translates to CASSSRTGAYNGYTF.

The V gene is TRBV7-3, the J gene TRBJ2-2, with D maybe TRBD2 (6 bases). This CDR3 comprises 15 residues. The ends were cut back, 2 bases at V and 6 bases at J, with 13 bases in the middle. Germline CDR1 reads SGHTA; CDR2 reads FQGTGA. CDR3 sequence: CASSLWDSGAGELFF. CDR3 bases: TGTGCCAGCAGCTTATGGGACTCGGGGGCCGGGGAGCTGTTTTTT. The full variable domain, in which reference TRBV7-3 and TRBJ2-2 provide the parts outside the CDR3, is GAGVSQTPSNKVTEKGKYVELRCDPISGHTALYWYRQSLGQGPEFLIYFQGTGAADDSGLPNDRFFAVRPEGSVSTLKIQRTERGDSAVYLCASSLWDSGAGELFFGEGSRLTVL.

Of note for this clone: Other DNA sequences in the same sample also yield this CDR3. The chain links TRBV19 to TRBJ2-7; D gene ambiguous. Germline CDR1 LNHDA, CDR2 SQIVND (reference sequence). The CDR3 is 13 residues long. With 2 bases removed from V and 2 bases from J, the gap between germline ends came to 7 bases. For the CDR3, the DNA is TGTGCCAGTAGTATAAGTAGAGCCTACGAGCAGTACTTC. Its translation: CASSISRAYEQYF.